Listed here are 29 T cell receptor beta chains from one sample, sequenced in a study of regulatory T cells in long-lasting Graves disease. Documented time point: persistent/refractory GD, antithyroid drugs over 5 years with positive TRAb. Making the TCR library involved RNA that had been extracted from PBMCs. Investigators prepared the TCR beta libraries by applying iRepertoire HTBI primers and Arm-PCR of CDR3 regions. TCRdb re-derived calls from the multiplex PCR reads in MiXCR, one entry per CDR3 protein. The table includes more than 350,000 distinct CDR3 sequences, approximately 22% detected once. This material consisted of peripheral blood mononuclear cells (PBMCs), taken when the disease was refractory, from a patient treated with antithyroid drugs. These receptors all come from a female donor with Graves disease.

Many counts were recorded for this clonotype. The CDR3 bases are TGTGCCAGCAGTTCCGGGTACGGAAACACCGGGGAGCTGTTTTTT. It translates to CASSSGYGNTGELFF. J is TRBJ2-2 and V is TRBV27, with D unclear. Trimming removed 4 bases from V and 2 bases from J, with 11 bases in between. Germline V gene data show CDR1 as MNHEY and CDR2 as SMNVEV (reference sequence). CDR3 length: 15 amino acids.

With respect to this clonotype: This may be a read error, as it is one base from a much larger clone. CDR3 sequence reads: CSAPHSMAEALF. The CDR3, as DNA: TGCAGTGCTCCGCACTCGATGGCTGAAGCTCTCTTT. The chain joins TRBV20-1 to TRBJ1-1; D gene uncertain. CDR3 length: 12 residues. CDR1 and CDR2 (germline): DFQATT, SNEGSKA (reference sequence).

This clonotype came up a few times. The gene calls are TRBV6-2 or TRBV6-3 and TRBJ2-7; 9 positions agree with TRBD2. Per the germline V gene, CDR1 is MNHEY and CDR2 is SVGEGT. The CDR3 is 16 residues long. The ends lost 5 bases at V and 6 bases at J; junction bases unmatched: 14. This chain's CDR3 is CASSEPQPSGMAEQYF. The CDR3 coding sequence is TGTGCCAGCAGTGAACCGCAACCTAGCGGGATGGCCGAGCAGTACTTC.

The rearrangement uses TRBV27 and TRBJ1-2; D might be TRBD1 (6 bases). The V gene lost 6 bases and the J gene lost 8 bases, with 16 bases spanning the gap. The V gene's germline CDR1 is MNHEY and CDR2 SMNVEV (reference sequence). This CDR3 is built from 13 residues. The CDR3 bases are TGTGCCAGCAGGCCACAGGGCCCCGGGGGCTACACCTTC. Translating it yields CASRPQGPGGYTF.

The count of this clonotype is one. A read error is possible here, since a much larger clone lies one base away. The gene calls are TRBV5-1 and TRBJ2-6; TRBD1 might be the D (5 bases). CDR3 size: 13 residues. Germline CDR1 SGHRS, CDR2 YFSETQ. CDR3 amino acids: CASSRLGADVLTF. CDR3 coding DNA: TGCGCCAGCAGCCGTCTTGGGGCCGACGTCCTGACTTTC. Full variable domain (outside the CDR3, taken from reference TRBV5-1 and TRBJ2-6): KAGVTQTPRYLIKTRGQQVTLSCSPISGHRSVSWYQQTPGQGLQFLFEYFSETQRNKGNFPGRFSGRQFSNSRSEMNVSTLELGDSALYLCASSRLGADVLTFGAGSRLTVL.

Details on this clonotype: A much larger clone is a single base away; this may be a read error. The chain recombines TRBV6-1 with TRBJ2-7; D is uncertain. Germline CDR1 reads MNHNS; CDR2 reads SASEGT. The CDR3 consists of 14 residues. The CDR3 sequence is CTNSEWYTGYEQYF. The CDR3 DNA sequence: TGTACCAACAGTGAATGGTACACCGGCTACGAGCAGTACTTC.

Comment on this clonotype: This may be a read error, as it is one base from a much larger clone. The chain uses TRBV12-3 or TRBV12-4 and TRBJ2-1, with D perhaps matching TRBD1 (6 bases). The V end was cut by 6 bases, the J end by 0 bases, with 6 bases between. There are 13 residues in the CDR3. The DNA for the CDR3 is TGTGCCAGCAGGGACAGCTCCTACAATGAGCAGTTCTTC. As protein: CASRDSSYNEQFF.

CDR3 sequence: CASSRPGTLNTGELFF. The CDR3 DNA reads as TGTGCCAGCAGCCGTCCCGGGACTTTGAACACCGGGGAGCTGTTTTTT. V and J are TRBV3-1 and TRBJ2-2; TRBD2 might be the D (6 bases). The CDR3 is made up of 16 amino acids. V lost 4 bases to trimming and J lost 1 base, with 13 bases between them. The germline gives CDR1 LGHDT, CDR2 YNNKEL (reference sequence).

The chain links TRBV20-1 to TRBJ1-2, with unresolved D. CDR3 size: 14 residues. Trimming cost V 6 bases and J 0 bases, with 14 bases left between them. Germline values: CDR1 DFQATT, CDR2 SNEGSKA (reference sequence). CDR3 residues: CSAHDVLANYGYTF. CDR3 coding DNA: TGCAGTGCCCACGACGTCCTAGCTAACTATGGCTACACCTTC.

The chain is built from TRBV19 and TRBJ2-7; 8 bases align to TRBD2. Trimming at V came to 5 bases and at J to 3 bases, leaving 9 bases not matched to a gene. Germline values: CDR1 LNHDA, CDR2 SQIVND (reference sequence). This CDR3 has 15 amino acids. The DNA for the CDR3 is TGTGCCAGTAGTCTCAGACTAGCGCAAAACTACGAGCAGTACTTC. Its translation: CASSLRLAQNYEQYF.

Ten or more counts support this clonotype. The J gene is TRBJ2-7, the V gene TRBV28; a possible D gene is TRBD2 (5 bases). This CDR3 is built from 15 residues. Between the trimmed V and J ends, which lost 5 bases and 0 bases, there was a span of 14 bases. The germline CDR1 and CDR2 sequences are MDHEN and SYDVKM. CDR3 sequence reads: CASSPPREASYEQYF. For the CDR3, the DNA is TGTGCCAGCAGTCCCCCTCGGGAAGCCTCCTACGAGCAGTACTTC.

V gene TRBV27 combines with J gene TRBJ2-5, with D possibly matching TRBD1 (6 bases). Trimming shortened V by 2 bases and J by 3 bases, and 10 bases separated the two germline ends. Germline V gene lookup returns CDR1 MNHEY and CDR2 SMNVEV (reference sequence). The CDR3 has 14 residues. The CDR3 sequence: CASSLPGQEETQYF. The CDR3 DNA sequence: TGTGCCAGCAGTTTACCGGGACAAGAAGAGACCCAGTACTTC.

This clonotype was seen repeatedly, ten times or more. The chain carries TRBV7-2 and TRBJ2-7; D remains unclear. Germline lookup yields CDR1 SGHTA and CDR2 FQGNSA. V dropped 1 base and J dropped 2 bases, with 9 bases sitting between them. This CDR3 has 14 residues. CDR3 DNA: TGTGCCAGCAGCTTAGAGGGCGGACCCTACGAGCAGTACTTC. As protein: CASSLEGGPYEQYF.

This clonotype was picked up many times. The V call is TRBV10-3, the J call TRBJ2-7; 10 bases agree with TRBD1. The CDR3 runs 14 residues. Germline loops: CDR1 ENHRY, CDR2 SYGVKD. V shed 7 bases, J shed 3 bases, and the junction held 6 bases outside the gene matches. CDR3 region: CAIKSRDRGYEQYF. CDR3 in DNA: TGTGCCATCAAGAGCCGGGACAGGGGCTACGAGCAGTACTTC.

CDR3 residues: CASLVQGSHEQYF. The CDR3 nucleotides read TGTGCCAGCCTCGTACAGGGCAGCCACGAGCAGTACTTC. The rearrangement uses TRBV5-4 and TRBJ2-7; D possibly corresponds to TRBD1 (6 bases). Trimming left V 7 bases short and J 5 bases short, with 16 bases between. CDR1 is SGHNT, CDR2 YYREEE, per germline (reference sequence). CDR3 length equals 13 residues.

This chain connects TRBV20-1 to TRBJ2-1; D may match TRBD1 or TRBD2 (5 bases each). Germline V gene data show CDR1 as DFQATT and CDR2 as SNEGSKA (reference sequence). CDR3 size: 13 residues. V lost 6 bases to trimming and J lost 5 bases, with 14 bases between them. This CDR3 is CSARGPGDNEQFF. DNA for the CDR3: TGCAGTGCCCGGGGCCCGGGCGACAATGAGCAGTTCTTC.

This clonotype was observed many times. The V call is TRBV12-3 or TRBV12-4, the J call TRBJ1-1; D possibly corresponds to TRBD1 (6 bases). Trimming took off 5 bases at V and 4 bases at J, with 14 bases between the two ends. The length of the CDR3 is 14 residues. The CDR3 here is CASSPGALGTEAFF. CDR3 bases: TGTGCCAGCAGTCCAGGGGCCCTGGGCACTGAAGCTTTCTTT.

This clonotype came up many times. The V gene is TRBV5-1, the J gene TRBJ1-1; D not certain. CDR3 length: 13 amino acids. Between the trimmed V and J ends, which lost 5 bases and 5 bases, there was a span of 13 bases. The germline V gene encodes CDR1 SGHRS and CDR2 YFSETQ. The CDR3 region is CASRGIGRTEAFF. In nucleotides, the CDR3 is TGCGCCAGCAGGGGGATAGGGAGGACTGAAGCTTTCTTT.

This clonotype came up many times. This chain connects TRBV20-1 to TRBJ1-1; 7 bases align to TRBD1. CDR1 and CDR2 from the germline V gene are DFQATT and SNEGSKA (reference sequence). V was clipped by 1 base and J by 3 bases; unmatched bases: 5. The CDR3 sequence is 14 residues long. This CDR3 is CSARATGVDTEAFF. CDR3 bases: TGCAGTGCTAGAGCCACAGGGGTTGACACTGAAGCTTTCTTT.

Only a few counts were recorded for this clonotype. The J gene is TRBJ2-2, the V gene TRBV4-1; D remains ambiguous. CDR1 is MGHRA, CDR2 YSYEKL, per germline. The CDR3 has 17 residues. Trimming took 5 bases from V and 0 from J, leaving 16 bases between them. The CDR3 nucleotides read TGCGCCAGCAGCATGGAGAGGCACGGCCCGAACACCGGGGAGCTGTTTTTT. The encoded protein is CASSMERHGPNTGELFF.

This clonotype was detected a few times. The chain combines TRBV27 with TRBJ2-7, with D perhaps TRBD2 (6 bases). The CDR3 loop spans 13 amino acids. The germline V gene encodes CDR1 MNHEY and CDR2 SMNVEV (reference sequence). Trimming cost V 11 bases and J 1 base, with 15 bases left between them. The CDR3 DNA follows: TGTGCCTCCGGGGGACTGGGATCCTACGAGCAGTACTTC. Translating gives CASGGLGSYEQYF.

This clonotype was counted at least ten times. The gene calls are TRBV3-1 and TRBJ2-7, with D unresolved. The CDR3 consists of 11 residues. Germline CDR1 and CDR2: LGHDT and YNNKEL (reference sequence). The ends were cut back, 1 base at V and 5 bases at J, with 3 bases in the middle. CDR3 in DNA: TGTGCCAGCAGCCAAGGCAACGAGCAGTACTTC. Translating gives CASSQGNEQYF.

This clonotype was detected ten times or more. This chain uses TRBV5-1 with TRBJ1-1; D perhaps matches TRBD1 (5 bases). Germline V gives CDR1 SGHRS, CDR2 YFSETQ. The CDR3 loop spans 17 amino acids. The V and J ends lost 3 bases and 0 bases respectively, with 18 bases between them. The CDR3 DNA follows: TGCGCCAGCAGCTCCCCTTTAGGTCAGGGCCTGAACACTGAAGCTTTCTTT. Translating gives CASSSPLGQGLNTEAFF.

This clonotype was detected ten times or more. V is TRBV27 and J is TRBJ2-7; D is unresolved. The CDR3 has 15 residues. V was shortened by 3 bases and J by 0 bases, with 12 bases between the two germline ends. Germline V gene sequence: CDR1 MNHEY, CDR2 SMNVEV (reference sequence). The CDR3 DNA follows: TGTGCCAGCAGTTTTAGGGAAGGGCCCTCCTACGAGCAGTACTTC. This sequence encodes CASSFREGPSYEQYF.

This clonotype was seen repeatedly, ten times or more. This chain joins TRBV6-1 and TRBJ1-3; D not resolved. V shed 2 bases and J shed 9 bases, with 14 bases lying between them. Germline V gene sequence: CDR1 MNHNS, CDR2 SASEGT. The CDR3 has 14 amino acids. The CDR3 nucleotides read TGTGCCAGCAGTGAACTCGACCGTCCTAGCACCATATATTTT. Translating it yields CASSELDRPSTIYF.

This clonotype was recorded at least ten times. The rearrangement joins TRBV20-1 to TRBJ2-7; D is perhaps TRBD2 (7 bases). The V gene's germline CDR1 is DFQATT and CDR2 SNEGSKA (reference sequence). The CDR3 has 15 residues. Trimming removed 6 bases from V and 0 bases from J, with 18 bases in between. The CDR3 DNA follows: TGCAGTGCCCGAGGGGGGAGGGCCCTCTCCTACGAGCAGTACTTC. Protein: CSARGGRALSYEQYF.

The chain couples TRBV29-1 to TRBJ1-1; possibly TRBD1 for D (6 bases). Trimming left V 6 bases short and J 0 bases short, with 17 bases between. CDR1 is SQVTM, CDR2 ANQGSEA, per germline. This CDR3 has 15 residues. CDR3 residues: CSVENRERVNTEAFF. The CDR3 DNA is TGCAGCGTCGAAAACAGGGAGAGGGTGAACACTGAAGCTTTCTTT.

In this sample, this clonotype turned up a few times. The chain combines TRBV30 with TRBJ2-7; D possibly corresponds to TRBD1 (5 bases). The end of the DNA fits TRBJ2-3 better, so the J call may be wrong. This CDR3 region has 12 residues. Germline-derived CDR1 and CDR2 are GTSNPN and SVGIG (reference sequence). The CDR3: CAWNDRTDTQYF. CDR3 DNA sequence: TGTGCCTGGAACGACAGAACAGATACGCAGTATTTT.

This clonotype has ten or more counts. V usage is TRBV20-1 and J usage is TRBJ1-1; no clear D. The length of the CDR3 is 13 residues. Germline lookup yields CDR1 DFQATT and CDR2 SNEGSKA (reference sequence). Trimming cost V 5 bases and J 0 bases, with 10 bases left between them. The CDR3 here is CSACLEMNTEAFF. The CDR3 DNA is TGCAGTGCTTGTTTGGAGATGAACACTGAAGCTTTCTTT.